The 14 T cell receptor beta chains in this list originate from one sample, sequenced in a study of blood T cell repertoires in COVID-19. Clones were read by immunoSEQ multiplex PCR, and TCRdb kept only the in-frame ones, dropping some. The profile shows approximately 210,000 clones, roughly 90% of them singletons. Specimen: PBMCs or T cells enriched from blood (not recorded which). The source is a woman aged 18-29 years who had recovered from COVID-19.

This chain connects TRBV5-4 to TRBJ2-7; D is possibly TRBD2 (6 bases). The length of the CDR3 is 13 residues. The V and J ends lost 4 bases and 1 base respectively, with 9 bases between them. Germline CDR1 is SGHNT and CDR2 is YYREEE (reference sequence). Written as DNA, the CDR3 is TGTGCCAGCAGCCCGGCGGGGTCCTACGAGCAGTACTTC. Translating it yields CASSPAGSYEQYF.

This chain uses TRBV28 with TRBJ2-7; 7 nucleotides line up with TRBD2. J gave up 5 bases and V 6 bases, and 10 bases lay outside the gene matches. The CDR3 is 14 amino acids. Germline lookup yields CDR1 MDHEN and CDR2 SYDVKM. The CDR3 DNA reads as TGTGCCAGCAGCCCATTACTAGCGCGAGACGAGCAGTACTTC. This translates into CASSPLLARDEQYF.

The chain has TRBV29-1 and TRBJ1-2, with D unresolved. V was pared by 4 bases and J by 6 bases, with 9 bases between. The CDR3 sequence is 11 residues long. CDR1 and CDR2 from the germline V gene are SQVTM and ANQGSEA. CDR3 bases: TGCAGCGTTGCCAGGAAAGATGGCTACACCTTC. Translation gives CSVARKDGYTF.

The chain carries TRBV27 and TRBJ1-2; perhaps TRBD1 as D (5 bases). CDR3 length: 18 amino acids. V was clipped by 0 bases and J by 4 bases, with 21 bases between them. CDR1 is MNHEY and CDR2 is SMNVEV in the germline V gene (reference sequence). DNA for the CDR3: TGTGCCAGCAGTTTATCGGGAGGACACCTTTTAGGCTTCTATGGCTACACCTTC. Translation: CASSLSGGHLLGFYGYTF.

The V call is TRBV28, the J call TRBJ1-2; a possible D gene is TRBD1 (5 bases). V was trimmed by 4 bases and J by 5 bases, leaving 20 bases between them. The CDR3 runs 16 residues. Germline V gene lookup returns CDR1 MDHEN and CDR2 SYDVKM. The CDR3 DNA reads TGTGCCAGCAGTTCCCCCCATCAGCAGGGAAGTTATGGCTACACCTTC. This sequence encodes CASSSPHQQGSYGYTF.

This sequence joins TRBV5-1 and TRBJ2-3, with 9 bases identical to TRBD1. Trimming at V came to 4 bases and at J to 2 bases, leaving 8 bases not matched to a gene. Germline CDR1 SGHRS, CDR2 YFSETQ. This CDR3 comprises 16 residues. The CDR3: CASSRLGTGTTDTQYF. The CDR3 DNA reads as TGCGCCAGCAGCCGTTTAGGGACAGGGACCACAGATACGCAGTATTTT.

This rearrangement joins TRBV5-1 to TRBJ1-2; no clear D. Trimming left V 0 bases short and J 8 bases short, with 14 bases between. The germline gives CDR1 SGHRS, CDR2 YFSETQ. The CDR3 consists of 14 residues. The CDR3 sequence: CASSLGSGVYGYTF. The CDR3, as DNA: TGCGCCAGCAGCTTGGGTAGCGGGGTCTACGGCTACACCTTC.

The chain joins TRBV5-1 to TRBJ1-1; 7 bases are shared with TRBD1. The CDR3 consists of 13 residues. CDR1 is SGHRS and CDR2 is YFSETQ in the germline V gene. The ends lost 4 bases at V and 8 bases at J; junction bases unmatched: 8. For the CDR3, the DNA is TGCGCCAGCAGCCCAACGGACAGGCCGGAAGCTTTCTTT. Translated, it gives CASSPTDRPEAFF.

This rearrangement joins TRBV6-6 to TRBJ1-4; TRBD1 matches 7 bases. Germline loops: CDR1 MNHNY, CDR2 SVGAGI (reference sequence). CDR3 size: 15 residues. V was pared by 6 bases and J by 8 bases, with 12 bases of the junction left unmatched. CDR3 region: CASSPLTGLEEKLFF. CDR3 in DNA: TGTGCCAGCAGCCCCCTGACAGGGCTGGAAGAAAAACTGTTTTTT.

V and J are TRBV28 and TRBJ1-5; D ambiguous. The CDR3 is 13 amino acids. Germline V CDR1 and CDR2: MDHEN, SYDVKM. Trimming pared 7 bases from V and 2 bases from J, leaving 9 bases between. As DNA, the CDR3 is TGTGCCAGCAAGAGGGTGGGCAATCAGCCCCAGCATTTT. This gives the protein CASKRVGNQPQHF. The variable domain in full, with the rest retrieved from reference TRBV28 and TRBJ1-5, is DVKVTQSSRYLVKRTGEKVFLECVQDMDHENMFWYRQDPGLGLRLIYFSYDVKMKEKGDIPEGYSVSREKKERFSLILESASTNQTSMYLCASKRVGNQPQHFGDGTRLSIL.

The CDR3 protein is CAWRVKGGADTQYF. The CDR3 DNA follows: TGTGCCTGGAGAGTCAAGGGAGGGGCAGATACGCAGTATTTT. V and J are TRBV30 and TRBJ2-3; 7 nucleotides agree with TRBD2. Germline V CDR1 and CDR2: GTSNPN, SVGIG (reference sequence). V was clipped by 3 bases and J by 4 bases; unmatched bases: 7. This CDR3 is 14 amino acids long.

The chain carries TRBV4-1 and TRBJ1-3; tentative D call: TRBD1 (6 bases). The CDR3 is 15 amino acids. CDR1 MGHRA and CDR2 YSYEKL come from the germline V gene. The V gene lost 4 bases and the J gene lost 0 bases, with 10 bases spanning the gap. CDR3 sequence (DNA): TGCGCCAGCAGCCGAACAGGGATCTCTGGAAACACCATATATTTT. This codes for CASSRTGISGNTIYF.

The chain couples TRBV3-1 (or the pseudogene TRBV3-2) to TRBJ2-6; no definite D call. Germline CDR1 LGHDT, CDR2 YNNKEL (reference sequence). The V end lost 1 base, the J end lost 1 base, and 8 bases lay between the germline ends. This CDR3 has 16 residues. The CDR3 DNA reads TGTGCCAGCAGCCAAGGGGTCGGGTCTGGGGCCAACGTCCTGACTTTC. Translating it yields CASSQGVGSGANVLTF.

V gene TRBV13 combines with J gene TRBJ1-3; no clear D gene. This CDR3 has 14 amino acids. Germline V CDR1 and CDR2: PRHDT, FYEKMQ (reference sequence). The V and J ends lost 2 bases and 4 bases respectively, with 9 bases between them. Written as DNA, the CDR3 is TGTGCCAGCAGCTTACGCTCAGAAGGAAACACCATATATTTT. Protein product: CASSLRSEGNTIYF.